These 13 T cell receptor beta chains originate from one sample sequenced in a study of CD8 T cells in Susac syndrome. Reverse transcription used 0.5 to 1 ug RNA and random hexamers. TCRdb reprocessed the immunoSEQ multiplex PCR reads with MiXCR, giving one entry per CDR3 protein. In the table there are about 76,000 distinct CDR3 sequences, over 75% of which are singletons. The specimen sequenced was CD8+ T cells from PBMCs. The source is a human donor with multiple sclerosis.

The rearrangement joins TRBV25-1 to TRBJ2-5, with unresolved D. CDR1 and CDR2 (germline): MGHDK, SYGVNS. The ends were cut back, 6 bases at V and 0 bases at J, with 11 bases in the middle. The CDR3 has 14 residues. The chain's CDR3 is CASRPDKYQETQYF. DNA of the CDR3: TGTGCCAGCAGACCAGACAAGTACCAAGAGACCCAGTACTTC. The full variable domain, in which reference TRBV25-1 and TRBJ2-5 provide the parts outside the CDR3, is EADIYQTPRYLVIGTGKKITLECSQTMGHDKMYWYQQDPGMELHLIHYSYGVNSTEKGDLSSESTVSRIRTEHFPLTLESARPSHTSQYLCASRPDKYQETQYFGPGTRLLVL.

This chain joins TRBV27 and TRBJ1-2, with 8 positions matching TRBD1. CDR1 is MNHEY, CDR2 SMNVEV, per germline (reference sequence). The junction had 6 bases not matched to a gene; V was cut back by 4 bases and J by 5 bases. This CDR3 spans 14 amino acids. The CDR3 region has the DNA TGTGCCAGCAGTTCCCAGGGGGCAGGTTATGGCTACACCTTC. Its translation: CASSSQGAGYGYTF.

The genes are TRBV24-1 and TRBJ2-1, with D unresolved. The CDR3 totals 13 residues. With 3 bases removed from V and 8 bases from J, the gap between germline ends came to 10 bases. CDR1 and CDR2 from the germline V gene are KGHDR and SFDVKD. The CDR3 sequence is CATSDPARDEQFF. The DNA for the CDR3 is TGTGCCACCAGTGATCCAGCCCGGGATGAGCAGTTCTTC.

The chain joins TRBV5-1 to TRBJ2-7, with 7 positions matching TRBD1. Germline-derived CDR1 and CDR2 are SGHRS and YFSETQ. This CDR3 spans 13 amino acids. With 3 bases clipped from V and 3 bases from J, the junction kept 3 bases outside the gene matches. The CDR3 is CASSSRTGYEQYF. CDR3 in DNA: TGCGCCAGCAGCTCGAGGACAGGCTACGAGCAGTACTTC.

The V and J genes are TRBV6-2 or TRBV6-3 and TRBJ2-7; perhaps TRBD1 as D (5 bases). Germline loops: CDR1 MNHEY, CDR2 SVGEGT. This CDR3 spans 13 amino acids. V dropped 3 bases and J dropped 2 bases, with 8 bases sitting between them. The chain's CDR3 is CASSYDRTYEQYF. The CDR3 DNA reads as TGTGCCAGCAGTTATGACAGAACCTACGAGCAGTACTTC.

As DNA, the CDR3 is TGTGCCAGCAGTTTAGTTGTCGGGGGGGATTACAATGAGCAGTTCTTC. It is translated as CASSLVVGGDYNEQFF. The V and J genes are TRBV12-3 or TRBV12-4 and TRBJ2-1; TRBD2 agrees at 8 bases. The CDR3 covers 16 residues. The J segment lost 4 bases and the V segment lost 1 base, leaving 6 bases of the junction unmatched.

This chain links TRBV9 with TRBJ2-2; D perhaps matches TRBD2 (5 bases). Per germline, CDR1 SGDLS and CDR2 YYNGEE. The CDR3 covers 17 residues. The V end lost 5 bases, the J end lost 0 bases, and 17 bases lay between the germline ends. In DNA, the CDR3 is TGTGCCAGCAGTGGACCAACTAGGACTTCGAACACCGGGGAGCTGTTTTTT. It encodes CASSGPTRTSNTGELFF.

V gene TRBV6-2 or TRBV6-3 combines with J gene TRBJ2-7; D is undetermined. CDR3 length equals 14 residues. Germline loops: CDR1 MNHEY, CDR2 SVGEGT. Trimming removed 6 bases at V and 2 bases at J, with 14 bases between. The CDR3 here is CASSQIPAPYEQYF. For the CDR3, the DNA is TGTGCCAGCAGCCAGATCCCCGCCCCCTACGAGCAGTACTTC.

The count of this clonotype is one. The V and J genes are TRBV29-1 and TRBJ1-2, with 12 bases that match TRBD1. Germline V gene lookup returns CDR1 SQVTM and CDR2 ANQGSEA. The CDR3 runs to 14 residues. V gave up 5 bases and J gave up 7 bases; unmatched junction bases: 8. CDR3 region: CSVQPGQGASGYTF. The DNA of the CDR3 is TGCAGCGTTCAGCCGGGACAGGGGGCGAGTGGCTACACCTTC.

This clonotype has more than one count but fewer than ten. The rearrangement links TRBV5-4 to TRBJ1-2; D not certain. The CDR3 totals 11 residues. The V gene lost 2 bases and the J gene lost 7 bases, with 6 bases spanning the gap. Germline V CDR1 and CDR2: SGHNT, YYREEE (reference sequence). The CDR3 sequence is CASSFLSGYTF. CDR3 DNA: TGTGCCAGCAGCTTTCTATCTGGCTACACCTTC.

The chain has TRBV9 and TRBJ2-2, with TRBD1 matching over 11 bases. The J segment lost 6 bases and the V segment lost 5 bases, leaving 0 bases of the junction unmatched. The CDR3 contains 13 residues. Germline V gene lookup returns CDR1 SGDLS and CDR2 YYNGEE. As DNA, the CDR3 is TGTGCCAGCAGGGGACAGGGGGCCGGGGAGCTGTTTTTT. Its translation: CASRGQGAGELFF.

DNA of the CDR3: TGCGCCAGCAGCCAAGATCTACATTCAGATGGCTACACCTTC. Residues: CASSQDLHSDGYTF. The rearrangement uses TRBV4-3 and TRBJ1-2; D not certain. The CDR3 has 14 amino acids. Germline CDR1 and CDR2: LGHNA and YSLEER. The V gene lost 0 bases and the J gene lost 6 bases, with 11 bases spanning the gap.

The CDR3 sequence is CASSSDRESYNEQFF. The CDR3 nucleotides are TGTGCCAGCAGTTCCGACAGAGAATCCTACAATGAGCAGTTCTTC. The chain joins TRBV12-3 or TRBV12-4 to TRBJ2-1; TRBD1 is a possible D gene (5 bases). The CDR3 is 15 amino acids. Trimming removed 4 bases from V and 1 base from J, with 11 bases in between.